This passage covers 20 T cell receptor beta chains from one sample sequenced in a study. TCRdb ran MiXCR on the 5' RACE reads and lists one entry per CDR3 protein. The sample holds about 23,000 distinct CDR3 sequences, approximately 28% seen once. The sample comprised tumor-infiltrating naive CD4+ T cells sorted from the breast tumor. Subset: naive CD4+ T cells, CD4+CD45RA+CD25-. These receptor sequences come from a female donor with breast cancer.

This clonotype was counted many times. The chain employs TRBV15 and TRBJ2-3; no definite D call. The length of the CDR3 is 18 residues. Per germline, CDR1 LNHNV and CDR2 YYDKDF (reference sequence). The V end lost 2 bases, the J end lost 5 bases, and 23 bases lay between the germline ends. The CDR3 spells CATSRPAQTRRLGDTQYF. In nucleotides, the CDR3 is TGTGCCACCAGCAGACCGGCTCAGACCCGTCGCCTGGGAGATACGCAGTATTTT.

This clonotype was observed a handful of times. The chain has TRBV6-1 and TRBJ1-5; 7 nucleotides match TRBD1. Germline V gene data show CDR1 as MNHNS and CDR2 as SASEGT. CDR3 length: 16 residues. J was trimmed by 0 bases and V by 4 bases; bases with no gene match: 6. In DNA form, the CDR3 reads TGTGCCAGCAGTGCCGGGACAGCCAATAGCAATCAGCCCCAGCATTTT. This sequence encodes CASSAGTANSNQPQHF.

By share of the sample, this clonotype is medium-sized (0.01 to 0.1%). This sequence joins TRBV4-1 and TRBJ2-3; TRBD2 matches 11 bases. Trimming at V came to 1 base and at J to 4 bases, leaving 4 bases not matched to a gene. Germline V gene data show CDR1 as MGHRA and CDR2 as YSYEKL. This CDR3 has 16 residues. CDR3 DNA: TGCGCCAGCAGCCAAGTAGCGGGAGGGGGATCAGATACGCAGTATTTT. Its translation is CASSQVAGGGSDTQYF.

Many counts were recorded for this clonotype. V and J are TRBV5-1 and TRBJ2-3; 12 nucleotides agree with TRBD2. The germline V gene has CDR1 SGHRS and CDR2 YFSETQ. The CDR3 sequence is 16 residues long. Trimming at V came to 4 bases and at J to 1 base, leaving 4 bases not matched to a gene. CDR3 nucleotides: TGCGCCAGCAGCCCACTAGCGGGAGGAGGCACAGATACGCAGTATTTT. This translates into CASSPLAGGGTDTQYF.

This clonotype was seen only a few times. The V call is TRBV7-6, the J call TRBJ1-4; D is undetermined. CDR3 size: 14 residues. The germline V and J ends were trimmed by 1 base and 8 bases, with 11 bases remaining between them. Germline V gene data show CDR1 as SGHVS and CDR2 as FNYEAQ. As DNA, the CDR3 is TGTGCCAGCAGCTTAGAAACCGGCGGGGAAAAACTGTTTTTT. Translation: CASSLETGGEKLFF.

The chain combines TRBV3-1 with TRBJ2-1; D not certain. Germline lookup yields CDR1 LGHDT and CDR2 YNNKEL (reference sequence). The V end lost 0 bases, the J end lost 2 bases, and 8 bases lay between the germline ends. This CDR3 region has 15 residues. DNA for the CDR3: TGTGCCAGCAGCCAAGAACTGGGCACCTACAATGAGCAGTTCTTC. This sequence encodes CASSQELGTYNEQFF.

This clonotype has ten or more counts. The V and J genes are TRBV20-1 and TRBJ2-7; possible D gene TRBD2, 6 bases. The CDR3 runs to 13 residues. CDR1 is DFQATT and CDR2 is SNEGSKA in the germline V gene (reference sequence). V dropped 6 bases and J dropped 0 bases, with 12 bases sitting between them. The CDR3 reads CSALEGTSYEQYF. The CDR3 coding sequence is TGCAGTGCCTTGGAGGGAACCTCCTACGAGCAGTACTTC.

Concerning this clonotype itself: A much bigger clone sits one base away, suggesting this may be a read error. This chain links TRBV6-1 with TRBJ2-1; D uncertain. Germline V gene sequence: CDR1 MNHNS, CDR2 SASEGT. The CDR3 spans 13 residues. The ends were cut back, 4 bases at V and 9 bases at J, with 13 bases in the middle. CDR3 sequence reads: CASSASWVGEQFF. DNA of the CDR3: TGTGCCAGCAGTGCTTCCTGGGTTGGTGAGCAGTTCTTC.

A few counts support this clonotype. The rearrangement uses TRBV7-9 and TRBJ2-7; D remains ambiguous. CDR3 length: 14 amino acids. The germline V gene encodes CDR1 SEHNR and CDR2 FQNEAQ (reference sequence). V was cut by 1 base and J by 1 base, with 8 bases left in between. CDR3 loop: CASSLDRPSYEQYF. The CDR3 nucleotides are TGTGCCAGCAGCTTAGACCGTCCATCCTACGAGCAGTACTTC.

This clonotype was recorded a few times. The chain employs TRBV5-1 and TRBJ2-7; TRBD1 agrees at 7 bases. Germline V gene data show CDR1 as SGHRS and CDR2 as YFSETQ. With 6 bases clipped from V and 0 bases from J, the junction kept 9 bases outside the gene matches. The CDR3 runs to 15 residues. In DNA, the CDR3 is TGCGCCAGCAAACTCCAGACAGGGACCTCCTACGAGCAGTACTTC. The encoded protein is CASKLQTGTSYEQYF.

This clonotype was seen a few times. The chain combines TRBV20-1 with TRBJ2-7; the match to TRBD2 covers 11 bases. Germline CDR1 and CDR2: DFQATT and SNEGSKA (reference sequence). The CDR3 sequence is 14 residues long. V lost 3 bases and J lost 7; bases outside the gene matches: 8. CDR3 loop: CSARRALAGDEQYF. CDR3 sequence (DNA): TGCAGTGCTAGGAGGGCACTAGCGGGAGATGAGCAGTACTTC.

By share of the sample, this clonotype is medium-sized (0.01 to 0.1%). V is TRBV30 and J is TRBJ2-1, with D possibly TRBD2 on 5 matching bases. With 6 bases removed from V and 2 bases from J, the gap between germline ends came to 17 bases. CDR3 length: 15 amino acids. From germline, CDR1 is GTSNPN and CDR2 SVGIG (reference sequence). CDR3: CACNGPRATYNEQFF. The CDR3 nucleotides read TGTGCCTGCAACGGGCCGCGGGCCACCTACAATGAGCAGTTCTTC.

The chain uses TRBV20-1 and TRBJ1-1; D gene uncertain. The CDR3 covers 14 residues. V lost 1 base to trimming and J lost 0 bases, with 9 bases between them. Germline CDR1 DFQATT, CDR2 SNEGSKA (reference sequence). CDR3 DNA sequence: TGCAGTGCTAGAGTTGGGCGGTTGAACACTGAAGCTTTCTTT. Its translation is CSARVGRLNTEAFF.

At least ten counts were recorded for this clonotype. The chain joins TRBV5-1 to TRBJ1-1; TRBD1 might be the D (6 bases). V lost 4 bases and J 0 bases, leaving 7 bases between the germline ends. The CDR3 extends over 13 amino acids. Germline CDR1 reads SGHRS; CDR2 reads YFSETQ. CDR3 amino acids: CASSRTVNTEAFF. The CDR3 DNA sequence: TGCGCCAGCAGCCGGACAGTGAACACTGAAGCTTTCTTT.

This clonotype was seen repeatedly, ten times or more. The chain recombines TRBV4-1 with TRBJ2-7, with TRBD2 identical over 13 bases. Germline V gene lookup returns CDR1 MGHRA and CDR2 YSYEKL. This CDR3 contains 16 residues. The J segment lost 7 bases and the V segment lost 4 bases, leaving 10 bases of the junction unmatched. CDR3 in amino acids: CASSLRLAGGVREQYF. CDR3 nucleotides: TGCGCCAGCAGCCTCCGACTAGCGGGAGGAGTTAGGGAGCAGTACTTC.

The chain uses TRBV9 and TRBJ1-2; TRBD1 aligns across 7 bases. After removal of 3 bases from V and 3 bases from J, the junction contained 8 bases not matched to a gene. Germline-derived CDR1 and CDR2 are SGDLS and YYNGEE. This CDR3 is 15 amino acids long. This CDR3 reads CASSETGDTDYGYTF. CDR3 nucleotides: TGTGCCAGCAGCGAAACAGGGGATACGGACTATGGCTACACCTTC.

The chain links TRBV19 to TRBJ2-1, with 14 positions matching TRBD2. This CDR3 is built from 15 residues. Germline lookup yields CDR1 LNHDA and CDR2 SQIVND (reference sequence). The trim removed 3 bases at V and 8 bases at J, leaving 3 bases unmatched. The CDR3 DNA is TGTGCCAGTAGTATCGGGACTAGCGGGAGCGATGAGCAGTTCTTC. This encodes CASSIGTSGSDEQFF.

The chain is built from TRBV7-3 and TRBJ2-3; D ambiguous. CDR3 length: 16 amino acids. Per germline, CDR1 SGHTA and CDR2 FQGTGA. Trimming stripped 5 bases from V and 7 bases from J, with 22 bases between. The CDR3 DNA sequence: TGTGCCAGCAGCCCATCCCGGGCGCGGTTTGGGAATACGCAGTATTTT. It yields the protein CASSPSRARFGNTQYF.

CDR3 sequence reads: CASSVLAGSYEQYF. The CDR3 region has the DNA TGTGCCAGCAGCGTACTAGCGGGATCCTACGAGCAGTACTTC. The chain combines TRBV12-3 or TRBV12-4 with TRBJ2-7; TRBD2 aligns across 10 bases. The CDR3 runs to 14 residues. V shed 6 bases and J 1 base; nucleotides not matched to a gene: 3.

In the case of this clonotype: The CDR3 end shows no conserved phenylalanine or tryptophan, and so a read error is likely. The gene calls are TRBV4-2 and TRBJ1-1; D unclear. This CDR3 has 14 residues. CDR1 is LGHNA and CDR2 is YNFKEQ in the germline V gene. The CDR3 nucleotides read TGTGCCAGCAGCTCACGTTCGGGGAACACTGTAGCTTTCTCT. Its translation: CASSSRSGNTVAFS.